This T cell receptor (beta chain) was sequenced during a study of CD8+ T cells in alopecia areata. On the study more broadly: Twice daily, treated patients received 5 to 10 mg of oral tofacitinib.

The sequencing template was cDNA reverse transcribed from extracted RNA. The repertoire was sequenced with immunoSEQ multiplex PCR; TCRdb's copy has only in-frame clones and lacks some. The sample contains 100,000 to 150,000 clones, about 50% of which appear only once. The sorting of PBMCs gave CD4+ and CD8+ T cells. V was clipped by 4 bases and J by 3 bases, with 15 bases between them. CDR3 length: 15 amino acids. The germline V gene encodes CDR1 PRHDT and CDR2 FYEKMQ (reference sequence). This clonotype was obtained from a human donor with alopecia areata. Sequences were derived from CD8+ T cells sorted from blood, sampled at week 0. V is TRBV13 and J is TRBJ1-2; TRBD1 is a possible D gene (5 bases). CDR3 region: CASSSNPAGDYGYTF. CDR3 coding DNA: TGTGCCAGCAGCTCCAACCCCGCGGGGGACTATGGCTACACCTTC. Full variable domain (remainder filled in from reference TRBV13 and TRBJ1-2): AAGVIQSPRHLIKEKRETATLKCYPIPRHDTVYWYQQGPGQDPQFLISFYEKMQSDKGSIPDRFSAQQFSDYHSELNMSSLELGDSALYFCASSSNPAGDYGYTFGSGTRLTVV.